The next 32 T cell receptor beta chains were all read from a single sample in a study of T-cell memory formation after mild COVID-19. TCRdb itself ran the 5' RACE reads through MiXCR, one entry per CDR3 protein. Among 110,000 or so distinct CDR3 sequences listed, 15% to 20% were seen once. Sequenced input: PBMCs or a T cell subset sorted from them (not recorded which). These receptors came from a man between 18 and 29 years old who had mild COVID-19 (a few samples of this study predate the infection). Cell type and time point are not known.

V gene TRBV7-9 combines with J gene TRBJ2-5; D not resolved. This CDR3 comprises 15 residues. Germline CDR1 reads SEHNR; CDR2 reads FQNEAQ (reference sequence). The V end was cut by 5 bases, the J end by 1 base, with 14 bases between. The CDR3 DNA reads TGTGCCAGCAGCCCCAATCCAGGTAGCCAAGAGACCCAGTACTTC. This codes for CASSPNPGSQETQYF.

The gene calls are TRBV7-8 and TRBJ2-5; D is ambiguous. Germline V gives CDR1 SGHVS, CDR2 FQNEAQ. Trimming left V 5 bases short and J 7 bases short, with 11 bases between. This CDR3 has 12 amino acids. The CDR3 bases are TGTGCCAGCAGCCCTCCCCCCTGGACCCAGTACTTC. As protein: CASSPPPWTQYF.

The sample holds a few counts of this clonotype. The chain couples TRBV25-1 to TRBJ1-2; 8 bases are a match to TRBD1. V was pared by 6 bases and J by 2 bases, with 8 bases of the junction left unmatched. The CDR3 is 15 residues long. Germline-derived CDR1 and CDR2 are MGHDK and SYGVNS. The CDR3 nucleotides read TGTGCCAGCAGCGGTGCTACAGGGGGAAACTATGGCTACACCTTC. Encoded protein: CASSGATGGNYGYTF.

This chain uses TRBV27 with TRBJ1-2, with D possibly matching TRBD1 (5 bases). The CDR3 runs to 12 residues. The ends were cut back, 8 bases at V and 6 bases at J, with 13 bases in the middle. CDR1 is MNHEY and CDR2 is SMNVEV in the germline V gene (reference sequence). The CDR3 DNA reads TGTGCCAGCGGGGGATTTGGGAATGGCTACACCTTC. Amino acid sequence: CASGGFGNGYTF.

This clonotype was detected many times. V and J are TRBV4-3 and TRBJ1-6; D is undetermined. CDR1 and CDR2 from the germline V gene are LGHNA and YSLEER. The CDR3 is made up of 14 amino acids. V was pared by 0 bases and J by 6 bases, with 6 bases between. CDR3: CASSQEIRNSPLHF. Here the CDR3 DNA reads TGCGCCAGCAGCCAAGAAATCCGTAATTCACCCCTCCACTTT.

Concerning this clonotype: Compared with germline, one end of the junction differs, possibly owing to a read error. This rearrangement joins TRBV11-2 to TRBJ2-4; tentatively, D is TRBD2 (6 bases). The germline V gene encodes CDR1 SGHAT and CDR2 FQNNGV. The CDR3 loop spans 12 amino acids. CDR3 residues: CASSGSGLSSHF. The CDR3 region has the DNA TGTGCCAGCAGCGGGTCGGGACTCAGTTCGCACTTC.

This clonotype was counted only a few times. The rearrangement joins TRBV5-1 to TRBJ2-3; 8 positions match TRBD2. The germline V gene has CDR1 SGHRS and CDR2 YFSETQ. J lost 6 bases, V lost 4 bases, and 10 bases had no gene match. The CDR3 is 15 amino acids. CDR3 sequence (DNA): TGCGCCAGCAGCCCCGGGACTAGAGCGTCCGATACGCAGTATTTT. This translates into CASSPGTRASDTQYF.

In its sample, this clonotype was seen a few times. The chain joins TRBV6-5 to TRBJ1-1; TRBD1 agrees at 9 bases. CDR3 length equals 13 residues. V lost 5 bases, J lost 5 bases, and 3 bases stayed unmatched. CDR1 and CDR2 (germline): MNHEY, SVGAGI. The CDR3 reads CASSGGQGTEAFF. The CDR3 bases are TGTGCCAGCAGTGGCGGACAGGGGACTGAAGCTTTCTTT.

In this sample, this clonotype turned up a few times. The chain joins TRBV9 to TRBJ2-3; 10 nucleotides line up with TRBD2. The CDR3 is made up of 16 amino acids. J gave up 4 bases and V 4 bases, and 9 bases lay outside the gene matches. Germline-derived CDR1 and CDR2 are SGDLS and YYNGEE. The CDR3 DNA reads TGTGCCAGCAGCTTAACGAGCGGGGGGGCCGCAGATACGCAGTATTTT. It yields the protein CASSLTSGGAADTQYF. Variable domain in full (rest from reference TRBV9 and TRBJ2-3): DSGVTQTPKHLITATGQRVTLRCSPRSGDLSVYWYQQSLDQGLQFLIQYYNGEERAKGNILERFSAQQFPDLHSELNLSSLELGDSALYFCASSLTSGGAADTQYFGPGTRLTVL.

The chain employs TRBV12-5 and TRBJ2-1; D is possibly TRBD1 (5 bases). Deletions cut 7 bases from V and 3 bases from J, with 13 bases between. The CDR3 runs 14 residues. The germline V gene encodes CDR1 LGHNT and CDR2 FRNRAP. The CDR3 here is CASVPGQGYNEQFF. The CDR3 DNA reads TGTGCTAGTGTCCCAGGGCAGGGCTACAATGAGCAGTTCTTC.

This clonotype showed up just a few times. The chain combines TRBV12-3 or TRBV12-4 with TRBJ1-5; D is perhaps TRBD1 (5 bases). This CDR3 contains 13 residues. The ends were cut back, 4 bases at V and 4 bases at J, with 8 bases in the middle. CDR3 protein: CASSSAGNQPQHF. For the CDR3, the DNA is TGTGCCAGCAGTTCGGCAGGGAATCAGCCCCAGCATTTT.

The table lists this clonotype with a few counts. The CDR3 spells CASSQAAANTGELFF. CDR3 nucleotides: TGCGCCAGCAGCCAAGCGGCCGCGAACACCGGGGAGCTGTTTTTT. This chain uses TRBV4-3 with TRBJ2-2; D gene ambiguous. Germline CDR1 LGHNA, CDR2 YSLEER. The CDR3 loop spans 15 amino acids. The ends were cut back, 1 base at V and 0 bases at J, with 6 bases in the middle.

The V call is TRBV29-1, the J call TRBJ2-5, with D perhaps being TRBD1 or TRBD2 (5 bases each). Trimming left V 6 bases short and J 1 base short, with 15 bases between. This CDR3 comprises 14 residues. Germline values: CDR1 SQVTM, CDR2 ANQGSEA. This CDR3 is CSVTRETAQETQYF. CDR3 DNA sequence: TGCAGCGTCACCAGGGAGACAGCCCAAGAGACCCAGTACTTC.

This clonotype was observed a few times. The chain carries TRBV10-3 and TRBJ1-5; no clear D gene. This CDR3 region has 13 residues. Germline V CDR1 and CDR2: ENHRY, SYGVKD. The V and J ends lost 4 bases and 5 bases respectively, with 9 bases between them. The CDR3 sequence: CAISADGYQPQHF. CDR3 coding DNA: TGTGCCATCAGTGCAGACGGCTATCAGCCCCAGCATTTT.

The J gene is TRBJ2-3, the V gene TRBV6-5; tentatively, D is TRBD1 (5 bases). V lost 10 bases and J lost 2, with 13 bases in between. Per germline, CDR1 MNHEY and CDR2 SVGAGI. This CDR3 comprises 13 residues. The CDR3 DNA sequence: TGTGCCACCTACGACAGTTACACAGATACGCAGTATTTT. This translates into CATYDSYTDTQYF.

Ten or more counts support this clonotype. This chain joins TRBV7-2 and TRBJ2-5; no clear D gene. V lost 2 bases and J 5 bases, leaving 3 bases between the germline ends. The CDR3 is made up of 11 amino acids. Germline V lookup: CDR1 SGHTA, CDR2 FQGNSA. CDR3 nucleotides: TGTGCCAGCAGCTTAACGGAGACCCAGTACTTC. Its translation: CASSLTETQYF.

This chain uses TRBV11-2 with TRBJ1-1, with no clear D. Trimming cost V 6 bases and J 3 bases, with 11 bases left between them. The CDR3 totals 13 residues. Germline loops: CDR1 SGHAT, CDR2 FQNNGV. CDR3 DNA sequence: TGTGCCAGCAGTTCGGACGTGGACACTGAAGCTTTCTTT. Its protein is CASSSDVDTEAFF.

The chain employs TRBV7-3 and TRBJ2-5; 9 bases match TRBD2. The germline CDR1 and CDR2 sequences are SGHTA and FQGTGA. There are 15 residues in the CDR3. V dropped 5 bases and J dropped 2; count of bases not matched to a gene: 6. CDR3 DNA sequence: TGTGCCAGCAGCACAAGGGCGGGGGGGCAAGAGACCCAGTACTTC. Translating it yields CASSTRAGGQETQYF.

This clonotype was observed many times. CDR3 loop: CASSLMLGGQETQYF. CDR3 nucleotide sequence: TGCGCCAGCAGCTTGATGTTGGGTGGCCAAGAGACCCAGTACTTC. The rearrangement links TRBV5-1 to TRBJ2-5, with D unresolved. CDR1 and CDR2 from the germline V gene are SGHRS and YFSETQ. The CDR3 runs 15 residues. V lost 1 base and J lost 1, with 11 bases in between.

This clonotype was counted a few times. The V call is TRBV6-5, the J call TRBJ1-1; D gene unclear. CDR1 is MNHEY, CDR2 SVGAGI, per germline. The CDR3 contains 13 residues. Trimming removed 4 bases at V and 2 bases at J, with 8 bases between. This CDR3 reads CASSSHRNTEAFF. DNA of the CDR3: TGTGCCAGCAGTTCACACAGAAACACTGAAGCTTTCTTT.

The chain joins TRBV29-1 to TRBJ1-1, with D possibly being TRBD1 (6 bases). V was pared by 4 bases and J by 4 bases, with 10 bases between. This CDR3 has 12 amino acids. The germline gives CDR1 SQVTM, CDR2 ANQGSEA. The CDR3 coding sequence is TGCAGCGTTGCGAGGGGGACCACTGAAGCTTTCTTT. Amino acid sequence: CSVARGTTEAFF.

This chain joins TRBV4-3 and TRBJ1-2; no clear D. V was trimmed by 1 base and J by 0 bases, leaving 6 bases between them. The CDR3 runs 14 residues. Germline lookup yields CDR1 LGHNA and CDR2 YSLEER. This chain's CDR3 is CASSQGEANYGYTF. CDR3 nucleotides: TGCGCCAGCAGCCAAGGGGAAGCTAACTATGGCTACACCTTC.

The rearrangement links TRBV5-4 to TRBJ1-5; 8 bases fit TRBD1. Trimming took 9 bases from V and 4 from J; bases not matched to a gene: 9. The CDR3 runs to 14 residues. In germline, CDR1 is SGHNT, CDR2 YYREEE (reference sequence). CDR3 in DNA: TGTGCCACCTCCGGGGGGGACAGGAATCAGCCCCAGCATTTT. Translating it yields CATSGGDRNQPQHF.

This clonotype has only a few counts. The chain uses TRBV7-2 and TRBJ2-3; D is tentatively TRBD1 or TRBD2 (7 bases each). The germline V gene encodes CDR1 SGHTA and CDR2 FQGNSA. The CDR3 contains 15 residues. V lost 4 bases and J 4 bases, leaving 15 bases between the germline ends. CDR3 protein: CASSYTGEGADTQYF. CDR3 coding DNA: TGTGCCAGCAGCTATACAGGGGAGGGAGCAGATACGCAGTATTTT.

The J gene is TRBJ2-6, the V gene TRBV10-3; possible D gene TRBD2, 6 bases. The V gene's germline CDR1 is ENHRY and CDR2 SYGVKD. The CDR3 sequence is 13 residues long. V was clipped by 8 bases and J by 3 bases, with 8 bases between them. The CDR3 region is CAIERVGANVLTF. The CDR3 DNA sequence: TGTGCCATCGAGCGGGTTGGGGCCAACGTCCTGACTTTC.

This clonotype was seen more than once but under ten times. The V gene is TRBV20-1, the J gene TRBJ2-5; D gene uncertain. Germline V gene sequence: CDR1 DFQATT, CDR2 SNEGSKA (reference sequence). The CDR3 sequence is 12 residues long. V was cut by 0 bases and J by 4 bases, with 6 bases left in between. CDR3 protein: CSARDKRETQYF. Written as DNA, the CDR3 is TGCAGTGCTAGAGATAAGCGAGAGACCCAGTACTTC.

J is TRBJ2-1 and V is TRBV6-5; tentative D call: TRBD2 (6 bases). Germline values: CDR1 MNHEY, CDR2 SVGAGI. The CDR3 runs 15 residues. Trimming took 0 bases from V and 11 from J, leaving 17 bases between them. The CDR3 DNA reads TGTGCCAGCAGTTACTCGACTGGACTACAAATGAAGCAGTTCTTC. Encoded protein: CASSYSTGLQMKQFF.

The chain carries TRBV11-2 and TRBJ2-1, with D perhaps TRBD2 (6 bases). This CDR3 spans 13 amino acids. Germline CDR1 is SGHAT and CDR2 is FQNNGV. Between the trimmed V and J ends, which lost 0 bases and 10 bases, there was a span of 10 bases. The CDR3 region is CASSLDLRGEQFF. DNA for the CDR3: TGTGCCAGCAGCTTAGATCTACGGGGGGAGCAGTTCTTC.

CDR3: CASSLEGVYGYTF. As DNA, the CDR3 is TGCGCCAGCAGCTTGGAGGGGGTCTATGGCTACACCTTC. This rearrangement joins TRBV5-1 to TRBJ1-2; tentatively, D is TRBD1 (6 bases). Germline V gives CDR1 SGHRS, CDR2 YFSETQ. The CDR3 loop spans 13 amino acids. V shed 0 bases and J shed 4 bases, with 7 bases lying between them.

Regarding this clonotype: One junction end disagrees with the germline gene, perhaps due to a read error. The chain has TRBV7-2 and TRBJ2-7, with D possibly matching TRBD1 (6 bases). The CDR3 sequence is 14 residues long. CDR1 and CDR2 (germline): SGHTA, FQGNSA. This CDR3 is CASSLALGAYEQYF. The CDR3 bases are TGTGCCAGTAGCTTAGCGCTGGGGGCGTACGAGCAGTACTTC.

This clonotype was seen only a few times. For the CDR3, the DNA is TGTGCCAGCAGTTTGGGTTCCTACGAGCAGTACGTC. As protein: CASSLGSYEQYV. The rearrangement links TRBV28 to TRBJ2-7; D gene unclear. Trimming took off 3 bases at V and 1 base at J, with 4 bases between the two ends. CDR1 is MDHEN, CDR2 SYDVKM, per germline. CDR3 length: 12 amino acids.

This clonotype turned up a few times. The rearrangement uses TRBV12-3 or TRBV12-4 and TRBJ1-1; TRBD1 matches at 9 bases. This CDR3 has 13 residues. J lost 7 bases, V lost 4 bases, and 4 bases had no gene match. The chain's CDR3 is CASSSRQGGEAFF. For the CDR3, the DNA is TGTGCCAGCAGTTCCCGACAGGGGGGTGAAGCTTTCTTT.